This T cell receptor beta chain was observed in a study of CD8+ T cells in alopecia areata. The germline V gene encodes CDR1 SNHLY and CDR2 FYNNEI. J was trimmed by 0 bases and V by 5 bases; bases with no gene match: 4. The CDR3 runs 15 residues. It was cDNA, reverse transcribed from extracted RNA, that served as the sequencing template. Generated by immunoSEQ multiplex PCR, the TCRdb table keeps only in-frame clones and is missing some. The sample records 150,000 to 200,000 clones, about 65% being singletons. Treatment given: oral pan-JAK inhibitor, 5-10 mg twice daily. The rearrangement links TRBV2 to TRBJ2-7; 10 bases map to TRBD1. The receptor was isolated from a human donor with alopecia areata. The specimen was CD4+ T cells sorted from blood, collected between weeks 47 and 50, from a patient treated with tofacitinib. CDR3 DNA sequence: TGTGCCAGCAGTCCCGGGACAGGGGCCTCCTACGAGCAGTACTTC. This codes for CASSPGTGASYEQYF.